The rows below give T cell receptor beta chains drawn from one sample of a study of OX40 agonist ivuxolimab in advanced cancers. The repertoire was sequenced with immunoSEQ multiplex PCR; TCRdb's copy has only in-frame clones and lacks some. In the table there are 55,000 to 70,000 clones, about four fifths of which are singletons. Here the sequenced sample was CD4+ or CD8+ T cells sorted from blood, taken in a trial of the OX40 agonist ivuxolimab. The receptor set was obtained from an adult with an advanced solid tumor such as melanoma, head and neck, liver or kidney cancer. Both conserved end residues are trimmed from each CDR3. Each record gives: V gene, CDR3 protein.

>TRBV5-1
ASSLSTSTNSPLH
>TRBV7-2
ASSLAGNTEAF
>TRBV10-1
ASSPRGGNYGYT
>TRBV6-6
ARSSQGDIGTEAF
>TRBV5-1
ASSSSLANTGELF
>TRBV6-1
ASRMDRVYTDTQY
>TRBV20-1
SAKTHEQY
>TRBV9
ASSVSGAGTGELF
>TRBV28
ASSLDLSNQPQH
>TRBV4-2
AIQRDSSYNEQF
>TRBV28
ASSLPRNDYGYT
>TRBV15
ATSRPPQGQGTGELF
>TRBV9
ASSVGLAGDTGELF
>TRBV18
ASSRLAGGTDTQY
>TRBV5-1
ASSQGPGQGINEQF
>TRBV5-1
ASSLGSTGGHGTNEKLF
>TRBV5-4
ASSAGTSGGYTQY
>TRBV7-3
ASSSGLSNTEAF
>TRBV30
AWDRGGMNTEAF
>TRBV9
ASSVDQENTIY
>TRBV19
ASSMGIEETQY
>TRBV6-6
ASSYPGVEGNTIY
>TRBV18
ASSPQPGGGGHEQY
>TRBV19
ASEGRGLHEQY
>TRBV7-6
ASSASRDRADTQY
>TRBV4-1
ASSQGANYGYT
>TRBV7-3
ASSLGGRLNTEAF
>TRBV30
AWGEFYRYT
>TRBV28
ASSLAGRTQY
>TRBV27
ASSLSIRETQY
>TRBV6-6
ASRRPGPNEKLF
>TRBV7-6
ASSLVASGVLSSYNEQF
>TRBV29-1
SASYYLRNEQF
>TRBV6-1
ASRYQETQY
>TRBV7-2
ASSFQGVHTEAF
>TRBV5-5
ASSPQGFGNQPQH
>TRBV7-3
ASSLTQGSTEAF
>TRBV2
ASSVEAGNDNEQF
>TRBV9
ASSDRVGGTEAF
>TRBV11-3
ASRGDRVPDTQY
>TRBV15
ATSRVRGDSRNSPLH
>TRBV4-1
ASSTPVRGRADGNTIY
>TRBV6-5
ASSYQRGSYNEQF
>TRBV16
ASSQFQDRVQY
>TRBV18
ASSPRTGVTYEQY
>TRBV5-4
ASSLPASEVETQY
>TRBV19
ASSPGTASNQPQH
>TRBV19
ASSTYNGELF
>TRBV27
ASSGDRGPYGYT
>TRBV7-7
ASSLGGGSNEQF